The rows below give T cell receptor beta chains drawn from one sample of a study of T cell therapy after organ transplantation. Their antigen targets remain unknown. TCRdb's copy holds only in-frame clones and misses some; the assay was immunoSEQ multiplex PCR. In the table there are 20,000 or so clones, about 81% of which are singletons. The sample was CD8+ T cells from blood, taken after autologous CMV-specific T cell therapy. Receptors originate from a human patient who had received a solid organ transplant and had CMV disease. These T cells may partly come from the graft donor. Each CDR3 is given with its conserved first and last residue. A D gene is named only where the DNA matches it firmly. Size tells how often a clone was seen (once, few, many) or the class of an expanded clone, and some rows leave it out.

J: TRBJ1-4
V: TRBV7-9
size: NA
D: NA
CDR3: CASSDGHSGGEKLFF
DNA: TGTGCCAGCAGCGACGGACACTCTGGAGGTGAAAAACTGTTTTTT

J: TRBJ2-7
V: TRBV6-5
size: NA
D: NA
CDR3: CASSYSANEQYF
DNA: TGTGCCAGCAGTTACTCGGCTAACGAGCAGTACTTC

J: TRBJ1-3
V: TRBV19
size: NA
D: NA
CDR3: CASSIGRNSGNTIYF
DNA: TGTGCCAGTAGTATAGGCAGGAACTCTGGAAACACCATATATTTT

J: TRBJ2-3
V: TRBV6-5
size: NA
D: TRBD2
CDR3: CASSSGLEDTQYF
DNA: TGTGCCAGCAGTTCCGGACTAGAAGATACGCAGTATTTT

J: TRBJ1-5
V: TRBV19
size: few
D: NA
CDR3: CASSIDSENQPQHF
DNA: TGTGCCAGTAGTATAGATTCGGAAAATCAGCCCCAGCATTTT

J: TRBJ2-7
V: TRBV27
size: NA
D: NA
CDR3: CASSPSAGPSSYEQYF
DNA: TGTGCCAGCAGTCCTTCCGCCGGGCCTAGCTCCTACGAGCAGTACTTC

J: TRBJ1-6
V: TRBV4-3
size: NA
D: TRBD1
CDR3: CASSQDRAETGDNSPLHF
DNA: TGCGCCAGCAGCCAAGATCGGGCCGAGACAGGGGATAATTCACCCCTCCACTTT

J: TRBJ2-1
V: TRBV19
size: NA
D: TRBD2
CDR3: CASSIGYLADGYYNEQFF
DNA: TGTGCCAGTAGTATTGGGTATCTAGCGGATGGGTACTACAATGAGCAGTTCTTC

J: TRBJ2-7
V: TRBV11-3
size: NA
D: NA
CDR3: CASSLEQGYYEQYF
DNA: TGTGCCAGCAGCTTAGAGCAGGGTTACTACGAGCAGTACTTC

J: TRBJ1-2
V: TRBV4-1
size: once
D: NA
CDR3: CASSPEGENYGYTF
DNA: TGCGCCAGCAGCCCCGAGGGGGAGAACTATGGCTACACCTTC

J: TRBJ2-7
V: TRBV27
size: NA
D: TRBD1
CDR3: CASSHRDSGPQQYF
DNA: TGTGCCAGCAGTCATCGGGACAGTGGGCCCCAGCAGTACTTC

J: TRBJ2-7
V: TRBV11-2
size: NA
D: NA
CDR3: CASSLVAGSWPYEQYF
DNA: TGTGCCAGCAGCTTAGTGGCAGGTTCGTGGCCCTACGAGCAGTACTTC

J: TRBJ2-5
V: TRBV4-2
size: NA
D: NA
CDR3: CASSKASEGRGETQYF
DNA: TGTGCCAGCAGCAAAGCCTCGGAGGGCCGGGGAGAGACCCAGTACTTC

J: TRBJ2-1
V: TRBV6-5
size: NA
D: NA
CDR3: CASTQGDSLYNEQFF
DNA: TGTGCCAGCACCCAAGGGGACTCCCTCTACAATGAGCAGTTCTTC

J: TRBJ2-7
V: TRBV6-5
size: few
D: NA
CDR3: CASRWKGEFDEQYF
DNA: TGTGCCAGCAGATGGAAAGGGGAATTCGACGAGCAGTACTTC

J: TRBJ2-3
V: TRBV6-5
size: NA
D: NA
CDR3: CASSYREPDTQYF
DNA: TGTGCCAGCAGTTACAGGGAACCAGATACGCAGTATTTT

J: TRBJ1-2
V: TRBV27
size: NA
D: TRBD1
CDR3: CASSLTGLGRGPTFFNYGYTF
DNA: TGTGCCAGCAGTCTTACCGGGTTGGGCAGGGGGCCGACTTTTTTTAACTATGGCTACACCTTC

J: TRBJ2-3
V: TRBV6-4
size: NA
D: NA
CDR3: CASSDGVGADTQYF
DNA: TGTGCCAGCAGTGACGGGGTGGGGGCAGATACGCAGTATTTT

J: TRBJ1-2
V: TRBV2
size: large
D: TRBD1
CDR3: CASGSIGQANYGYTF
DNA: TGTGCCAGCGGGTCAATCGGACAGGCCAACTATGGCTACACCTTC

J: TRBJ1-5
V: TRBV4-2
size: once
D: NA
CDR3: CASSQDRRTYSNQPQHF
DNA: TGTGCCAGCAGCCAAGATAGGCGGACTTACTCCAATCAGCCCCAGCATTTT

J: TRBJ1-4
V: TRBV4-2
size: NA
D: NA
CDR3: CASSQEGAPATNEKLFF
DNA: TGTGCCAGCAGCCAAGAGGGGGCGCCCGCAACTAATGAAAAACTGTTTTTT

J: TRBJ2-5
V: TRBV27
size: NA
D: NA
CDR3: CASSLSGRGLTKQETQYF
DNA: TGTGCCAGCAGTTTATCGGGCAGGGGACTGACAAAACAAGAGACCCAGTACTTC

J: TRBJ1-1
V: TRBV11-2
size: NA
D: NA
CDR3: CASSLDQAPWISAFF
DNA: TGTGCCAGCAGCTTAGACCAGGCCCCCTGGATCTCGGCTTTCTTT

J: TRBJ2-1
V: TRBV27
size: NA
D: NA
CDR3: CASSLIGGREQFF
DNA: TGTGCCAGCAGTTTAATAGGGGGGCGTGAGCAGTTCTTC

J: TRBJ2-1
V: TRBV6-5
size: NA
D: NA
CDR3: CASSSRTEIYEQFF
DNA: TGTGCCAGCAGTTCTCGGACCGAGATCTATGAGCAGTTCTTC

J: TRBJ2-7
V: TRBV14
size: NA
D: NA
CDR3: CASSQEGLAEGDEQYF
DNA: TGTGCCAGCAGCCAAGAAGGCCTAGCGGAGGGGGACGAGCAGTACTTC

J: TRBJ2-1
V: TRBV4-1
size: NA
D: TRBD2
CDR3: CASSQPILGLASSYNEQFF
DNA: TGCGCCAGCAGCCAACCGATACTTGGACTAGCGTCATCCTACAATGAGCAGTTCTTC

J: TRBJ2-7
V: TRBV6-1
size: NA
D: NA
CDR3: CASSEGFETYEQYF
DNA: TGTGCCAGCAGTGAAGGGTTCGAGACCTACGAGCAGTACTTC

J: TRBJ2-1
V: TRBV4-2
size: NA
D: NA
CDR3: CASSQEGSVYNEQFF
DNA: TGTGCCAGCAGCCAAGAGGGTTCAGTCTACAATGAGCAGTTCTTC

J: TRBJ2-7
V: TRBV7-3
size: NA
D: NA
CDR3: CASSATNGDSYEQYF
DNA: TGTGCCAGCAGCGCCACGAACGGTGACTCCTACGAGCAGTACTTC

J: TRBJ2-3
V: TRBV27
size: NA
D: NA
CDR3: CASSLVGLGTDTQYF
DNA: TGTGCCAGCAGTTTAGTAGGGTTAGGGACAGATACGCAGTATTTT

J: TRBJ1-4
V: TRBV9
size: NA
D: NA
CDR3: CASSVGTVATNEKLFF
DNA: TGTGCCAGCAGCGTAGGGACAGTTGCAACTAATGAAAAACTGTTTTTT

J: TRBJ1-5
V: TRBV11-2
size: NA
D: NA
CDR3: CASSFGPSPWPQHF
DNA: TGTGCCAGCAGCTTCGGACCGAGCCCATGGCCCCAGCATTTT

J: TRBJ2-3
V: TRBV12-5
size: NA
D: NA
CDR3: CASALTRPPLKMTTDTQYF
DNA: TGTGCTAGTGCCCTAACGAGACCTCCGTTGAAGATGACCACAGATACGCAGTATTTT

J: TRBJ2-7
V: TRBV7-2
size: once
D: NA
CDR3: CASSFLGSREQYF
DNA: TGTGCCAGCAGCTTCCTCGGGAGTCGGGAGCAGTACTTC

J: TRBJ2-2
V: TRBV6-4
size: NA
D: NA
CDR3: CASSDTNWAGELFF
DNA: TGTGCCAGCAGTGACACCAACTGGGCCGGGGAGCTGTTTTTT